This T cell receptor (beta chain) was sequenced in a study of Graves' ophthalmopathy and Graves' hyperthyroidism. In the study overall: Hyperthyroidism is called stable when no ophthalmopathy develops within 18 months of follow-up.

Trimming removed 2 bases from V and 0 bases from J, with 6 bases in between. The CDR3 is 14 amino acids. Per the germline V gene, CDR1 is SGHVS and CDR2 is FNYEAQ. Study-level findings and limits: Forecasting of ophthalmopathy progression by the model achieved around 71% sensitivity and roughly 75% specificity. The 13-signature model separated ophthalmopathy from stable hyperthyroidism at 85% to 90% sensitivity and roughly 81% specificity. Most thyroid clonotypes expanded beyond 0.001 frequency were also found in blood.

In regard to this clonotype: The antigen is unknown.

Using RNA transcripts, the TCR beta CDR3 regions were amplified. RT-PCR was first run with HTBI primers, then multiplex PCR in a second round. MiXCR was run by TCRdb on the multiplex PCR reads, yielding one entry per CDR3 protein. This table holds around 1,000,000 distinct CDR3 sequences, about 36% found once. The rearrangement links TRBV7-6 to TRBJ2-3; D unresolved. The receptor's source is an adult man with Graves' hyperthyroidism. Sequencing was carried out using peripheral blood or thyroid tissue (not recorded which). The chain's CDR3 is CASSLNPSTDTQYF. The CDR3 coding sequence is TGTGCCAGCAGCTTAAACCCTAGCACAGATACGCAGTATTTT.